Following are 3 T cell receptor beta chains from one sample sequenced in a study of T cell responses to AZD1222 COVID-19 vaccine. Repertoires were generated with immunoSEQ multiplex PCR, while TCRdb's copy carries only in-frame clones and drops some. The repertoire includes 120,000 to 150,000 clones, about 86% of them detected once, and 5.1% sits in the top ten. This material consisted of peripheral blood, taken 28 days after the second AZD1222 dose. Receptor source: an adult who received the AZD1222 COVID-19 vaccine.

The chain is built from TRBV3-1 (or the pseudogene TRBV3-2) and TRBJ2-3; D tentatively fits TRBD1 or TRBD2 (5 bases each). This CDR3 has 21 amino acids. Germline loops: CDR1 LGHDT, CDR2 YNNKEL (reference sequence). Trimming removed 2 bases from V and 2 bases from J, with 29 bases in between. The CDR3 bases are TGTGCCAGCAGCCAAATCCGGGACCCGCCTGAATCCCTTATCCTCACAGATACGCAGTATTTT. It translates to CASSQIRDPPESLILTDTQYF.

The V call is TRBV14, the J call TRBJ2-6; possible D gene TRBD1, 5 bases. CDR1 and CDR2 (germline): SGHDN, FVKESK. V was clipped by 4 bases and J by 2 bases, with 12 bases between them. The CDR3 covers 16 residues. DNA of the CDR3: TGTGCCAGCAGCCCATTCCAGGGAACTGGGGCCAACGTCCTGACTTTC. Amino acids: CASSPFQGTGANVLTF.

This chain links TRBV6-1 with TRBJ2-1; TRBD1 might be the D (7 bases). Germline V gene data show CDR1 as MNHNS and CDR2 as SASEGT. Trimming cost V 2 bases and J 3 bases, with 11 bases left between them. The CDR3 consists of 15 residues. CDR3 coding DNA: TGTGCCAGCAGTGAATGGCAGGGGGGCTACAATGAGCAGTTCTTC. As protein: CASSEWQGGYNEQFF.